Sequencing of this T cell receptor (beta chain) was carried out in a study of blood T cell repertoires in COVID-19. Study-wide context: Both acute and convalescent COVID-19 samples were obtained from the United States, Italy and Spain. Sources were T cells, B-cell-depleted T cells, or PBMCs; the material itself was cDNA or gDNA.

Germline V gene data show CDR1 as SGHNT and CDR2 as YYREEE (reference sequence). With V trimmed by 1 base and J by 2 bases, 6 bases remained unmatched. The length of the CDR3 is 16 residues. Per the original data handling: For nucleated cells, counts were estimated from reference gene primer amplification. Using immunoSEQ multiplex PCR, the repertoire was profiled, and TCRdb retains in-frame clones only, with some absent. Clone size and the V and J calls come from that table; the DNA yielded D and trimming. The profile covers over 95,000 clones, with approximately 90% appearing a single time and approximately 4.5% taken by the ten largest.

The sample was peripheral blood. This chain connects TRBV5-4 to TRBJ1-5, with TRBD1 matching 7 bases. This receptor was obtained from a woman aged 45-60 years with acute or convalescent COVID-19. CDR3 amino acids: CASSLFEGGGNQPQHF. Written as DNA, the CDR3 is TGTGCCAGCAGCTTGTTCGAAGGGGGCGGCAATCAGCCCCAGCATTTT.